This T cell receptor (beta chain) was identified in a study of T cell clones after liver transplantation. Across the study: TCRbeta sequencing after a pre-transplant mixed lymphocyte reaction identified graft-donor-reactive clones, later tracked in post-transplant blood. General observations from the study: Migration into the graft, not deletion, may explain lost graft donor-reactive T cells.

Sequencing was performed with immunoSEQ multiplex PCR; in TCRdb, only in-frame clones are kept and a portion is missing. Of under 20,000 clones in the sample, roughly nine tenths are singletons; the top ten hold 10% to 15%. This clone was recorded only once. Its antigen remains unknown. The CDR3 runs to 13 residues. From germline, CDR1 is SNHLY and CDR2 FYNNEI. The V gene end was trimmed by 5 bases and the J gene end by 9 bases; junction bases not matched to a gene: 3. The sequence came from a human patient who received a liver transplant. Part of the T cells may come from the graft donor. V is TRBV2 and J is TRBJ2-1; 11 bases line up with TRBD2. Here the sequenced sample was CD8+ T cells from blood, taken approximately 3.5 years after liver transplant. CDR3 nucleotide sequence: TGTGCCAGCAGTTTAGCGGGAGGGACTGAGCAGTTCTTC. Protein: CASSLAGGTEQFF.